This T cell receptor beta chain emerged from a study of brain T cells in children with intractable seizures (dated by TCRdb to the early 2020s). About the study as a whole: Resected brain tissue from about 50 pediatric epilepsy surgery cases was initially screened for immune gene transcripts with a NanoString immunology panel. Of the 12 selected surgery cases, pre-surgery blood was also sequenced for eight, so four had brain tissue only. Broad study findings and their caveats: Viral specificity was inferred solely from CDR3 sequence similarity, and the HCMV serostatus of the patients was not known. Because sequencing depth differed between pre- and post-surgery blood, the absence of clones from the pre-surgery sample may reflect undersampling.

TCR beta chain sequences were generated from genomic DNA using the immunoSEQ assay. As for the authors' bioinformatics: Any CDR3 sequence that did not begin with the conserved framework cysteine at position 104 was removed by hand. To get clonality, the normalized Shannon's Diversity Index was subtracted from one, giving values from 0 (maximal diversity) to 1 (oligoclonal). Differences in the frequency of the same CDR3 between samples, such as brain versus blood, were assessed with chi-squared comparison-of-proportions tests. Public clonotypes were identified by searching immuneACCESS, and similarity to known antiviral clonotypes was assessed with the VDJdb browser. Entries here come from immuneACCESS through TCRdb and include only in-frame sequences with V and J called. Some clones fail to appear in such tables; in the studies checked, an unresolved V gene covers under half of the shortfall, and the cause of the remainder is unknown. V and J calls and clone size are given by that table; D and trimming were obtained from the DNA. This sample holds 80,000 or so clones; under 95% were observed only once. 1.5% of the sample rests with the top ten.

V is cut by 5 bases and J by 8 bases, and the space between the germline ends is 18 bases. The CDR3 contains 14 residues, cysteine and phenylalanine counted. Here the CDR3 DNA is all that survives: 42 bases in frame from base 1. CDR1 is given as SEHNR and CDR2 as FQNEAQ, both from the germline V gene (reference sequence). Turning to this clone: It lacks a known antigen. Base quality data are lacking; no much larger clone is found one base away.

The meaning of the sample's time point label: resected brain tissue, or blood drawn just prior to surgery. Surgery cases with the highest brain T cell transcript signatures were selected for TCR beta chain sequencing of brain tissue and, where available, blood. Prior to surgery, the patients had been treated with at least one anti-epileptic drug. TCR-sequenced patients were children with drug-resistant epilepsy due to tuberous sclerosis complex, focal cortical dysplasia, Rasmussen encephalitis or hemimegalencephaly. The Monarch genomic DNA purification kit was used to extract bulk genomic DNA from unsorted brain tissue and whole blood.

This clonotype was obtained from a boy under three years old with tuberous sclerosis and intractable seizures. The rearranged chain carries TRBV7-9 and TRBJ1-1, with the D gene call left open. Sequenced material: peripheral blood, taken at surgery. The bases read TGTGCCAGCAGCCCAACCATAACAGCCACAGAAGCTTTCTTT. Translated, this is CASSPTITATEAFF.